This T cell receptor beta chain was obtained from a study of cytomegalovirus exposure and HLA in healthy donors. After removal of 3 bases from V and 3 bases from J, the junction contained 6 bases not matched to a gene. The length of the CDR3 is 17 residues. Germline V gene sequence: CDR1 WNHNN, CDR2 SYGVQD (reference sequence). PCR employed 60 Vbeta and 13 Jbeta primers. Libraries were prepared by immunoSEQ multiplex PCR; TCRdb keeps only in-frame clonotypes and omits some of them. The top ten hold 1.5% to 2% of the sample, which has under 200,000 clones, less than 90% seen once. The sequenced sample consisted of PBMCs. The sequence was collected from a young man in good health and CMV-seronegative. The chain links TRBV10-1 to TRBJ2-1, with 12 bases aligning to TRBD2. The CDR3 bases are TGCGCCAGCAGTGAAGATACTAGCGGGAGGATCTACAATGAGCAGTTCTTC. This codes for CASSEDTSGRIYNEQFF.